This T cell receptor beta chain originates from a study of shared clonotypes between healthy human individuals. Findings of the study overall: Naive subsets typically showed greater estimated richness than memory subsets.

Looked up from germline, CDR1 is SEHNR and CDR2 is FQNEAQ (reference sequence). V lost 5 bases to trimming and J lost 9 bases, with 16 bases between them. This CDR3 comprises 14 residues. Sequenced by immunoSEQ multiplex PCR; TCRdb stores in-frame clones only, minus some. The table lists roughly 2.1 million clones, around 93% of them singletons. CD45RO-negative cells were positively selected for CCR7, leaving out terminally differentiated effector memory CD45RA+ cells. Recent acute infections and vaccinations were absent in the healthy HIV-negative adult donors. As regards this clone: The antigen remains unidentified.

Sample: naive CD8+ T cells from PBMCs. V and J are TRBV7-9 and TRBJ2-2, with D uncertain. The receptor was isolated from a man between 18 and 35 years old in good health. Some clones in this sample may be carry-over from other donors' samples. CDR3 region: CASSTGPIPRELFF. As DNA, the CDR3 is TGTGCCAGCAGCACTGGCCCCATCCCCCGGGAGCTGTTTTTT.